These 18 T cell receptor beta chains were all obtained from the same sample, sequenced in a study of shared clonotypes between healthy human individuals. Sequencing was performed with immunoSEQ multiplex PCR; in TCRdb, only in-frame clones are kept and a portion is missing. The table lists some 200,000 clones, over 80% of them singletons, with about 0.07% in the top ten. Sequenced input: naive CD4+ T cells sorted from blood. Subset: CD45RA+ positively selected. The receptors were sampled from a woman aged 30 to 39 in good health.

The V gene is TRBV5-1, the J gene TRBJ1-4; D is uncertain. CDR3 size: 14 residues. Trimming stripped 4 bases from V and 7 bases from J, with 14 bases between. Germline V gives CDR1 SGHRS, CDR2 YFSETQ. CDR3 DNA sequence: TGCGCCAGCAGCGATGATAGGGCTTTTGAAAAACTGTTTTTT. Amino acids: CASSDDRAFEKLFF. Filled out from reference TRBV5-1 and TRBJ1-4, the complete variable domain reads KAGVTQTPRYLIKTRGQQVTLSCSPISGHRSVSWYQQTPGQGLQFLFEYFSETQRNKGNFPGRFSGRQFSNSRSEMNVSTLELGDSALYLCASSDDRAFEKLFFGSGTQLSVL.

The V and J genes are TRBV7-3 and TRBJ2-1; TRBD2 matches at 8 bases. The ends lost 4 bases at V and 5 bases at J; junction bases unmatched: 10. The CDR3 sequence is 16 residues long. Germline V gene data show CDR1 as SGHTA and CDR2 as FQGTGA. CDR3 sequence reads: CASSSRISGTNNEQFF. CDR3 bases: TGTGCCAGCAGCTCCCGGATTAGCGGGACCAACAATGAGCAGTTCTTC.

The gene calls are TRBV5-1 and TRBJ2-7, with TRBD1 matching over 8 bases. With 4 bases clipped from V and 5 bases from J, the junction kept 8 bases outside the gene matches. The CDR3 length is 14 residues. Germline V gene lookup returns CDR1 SGHRS and CDR2 YFSETQ. The CDR3 bases are TGCGCCAGCAGCAGCCAGGACAGGGTGGACGAGCAGTACTTC. Its translation: CASSSQDRVDEQYF.

Turning to this clone: This CDR3 is also generated by other DNA sequences in the sample. In nucleotides, the CDR3 is TGTGCCAGCAGCCCCGACAGGGTAGAGGGCTACACCTTC. The encoded protein is CASSPDRVEGYTF. The chain recombines TRBV28 with TRBJ1-2, with 7 bases identical to TRBD1. J gave up 8 bases and V 6 bases, and 9 bases lay outside the gene matches. The length of the CDR3 is 13 residues. The V gene's germline CDR1 is MDHEN and CDR2 SYDVKM.

This chain connects TRBV28 to TRBJ2-7; TRBD1 aligns across 8 bases. Germline V gene sequence: CDR1 MDHEN, CDR2 SYDVKM. The CDR3 runs 16 residues. The junction had 9 bases not matched to a gene; V was cut back by 3 bases and J by 2 bases. CDR3 nucleotides: TGTGCCAGCAGTTTTATTCCGTCGACAGGGGCCTACGAGCAGTACTTC. Its translation: CASSFIPSTGAYEQYF.

The V call is TRBV28, the J call TRBJ2-5, with TRBD1 as a possible D gene (5 bases). The J call could be wrong; TRBJ2-7 is a better fit for the DNA end. The CDR3 consists of 14 residues. CDR1 is MDHEN, CDR2 SYDVKM, per germline. As DNA, the CDR3 is TGTGCCAGCAGGCCCTCCCAGGGTTACTACGAGCAGTACTTC. It is translated as CASRPSQGYYEQYF.

This clone was seen only once. The chain uses TRBV5-4 and TRBJ2-2, with 15 bases identical to TRBD2. Trimming cost V 4 bases and J 6 bases; bases outside gene matches: 10. This CDR3 comprises 18 residues. Germline V gene lookup returns CDR1 SGHNT and CDR2 YYREEE (reference sequence). CDR3 DNA: TGTGCCAGCAGCAGAGGACTAGCGGGAGGGGTCCAGGCCGGGGAGCTGTTTTTT. Amino acid sequence: CASSRGLAGGVQAGELFF.

V gene TRBV5-1 combines with J gene TRBJ2-7, with TRBD2 matching over 13 bases. Trimming at V came to 4 bases and at J to 0 bases, leaving 1 base not matched to a gene. The CDR3 runs 15 residues. Germline V gene lookup returns CDR1 SGHRS and CDR2 YFSETQ. CDR3 bases: TGCGCCAGCAGCCGGACTAGCGGGGGCTCCTACGAGCAGTACTTC. Residues: CASSRTSGGSYEQYF.

V and J are TRBV7-9 and TRBJ2-4; D might be TRBD2 (7 bases). With 6 bases removed from V and 6 bases from J, the gap between germline ends came to 18 bases. CDR1 and CDR2 from the germline V gene are SEHNR and FQNEAQ (reference sequence). This CDR3 has 15 residues. CDR3 DNA sequence: TGTGCCAGCAGAGATACAGGGAGGGGAGGAAACATTCAGTACTTC. It encodes CASRDTGRGGNIQYF.

V and J are TRBV2 and TRBJ1-5, with D possibly matching TRBD1 (5 bases). This CDR3 is built from 15 residues. Germline V gives CDR1 SNHLY, CDR2 FYNNEI. Trimming removed 6 bases at V and 4 bases at J, with 16 bases between. As DNA, the CDR3 is TGTGCCAGCAGATTGCGGGGGGGACTGAATCAGCCCCAGCATTTT. Protein: CASRLRGGLNQPQHF. Full variable domain (remainder filled in from reference TRBV2 and TRBJ1-5): EPEVTQTPSHQVTQMGQEVILRCVPISNHLYFYWYRQILGQKVEFLVSFYNNEISEKSEIFDDQFSVERPDGSNFTLKIRSTKLEDSAMYFCASRLRGGLNQPQHFGDGTRLSIL.

J is TRBJ2-3 and V is TRBV18; D is undetermined. Germline lookup yields CDR1 KGHSH and CDR2 LQKENI. CDR3 length equals 14 residues. V gave up 0 bases and J gave up 4 bases, with 8 bases separating them. Written as DNA, the CDR3 is TGTGCCAGCTCACCACCCCCCTATTCAGATACGCAGTATTTT. Translated: CASSPPPYSDTQYF.

The chain links TRBV27 to TRBJ1-5; unclear D gene. CDR1 MNHEY and CDR2 SMNVEV come from the germline V gene (reference sequence). Trimming pared 3 bases from V and 0 bases from J, leaving 6 bases between. The CDR3 is made up of 14 amino acids. The CDR3 spells CASSLSYSNQPQHF. The CDR3 coding sequence is TGTGCCAGCAGTTTGTCATATAGCAATCAGCCCCAGCATTTT.

The CDR3 DNA follows: TGTGCCACCAAATTCGGACAGGCGCCCTTGCCCTACGAGCAGTACTTC. Protein product: CATKFGQAPLPYEQYF. V and J are TRBV7-8 and TRBJ2-7; 7 bases line up with TRBD1. The J segment lost 2 bases and the V segment lost 10 bases, leaving 17 bases of the junction unmatched. Germline-derived CDR1 and CDR2 are SGHVS and FQNEAQ. The CDR3 is 16 residues long. Combining the CDR3 with reference TRBV7-8 and TRBJ2-7 gives the whole variable domain GAGVSQSPRYKVAKRGQDVALRCDPISGHVSLFWYQQALGQGPEFLTYFQNEAQLDKSGLPSDRFFAERPEGSVSTLKIQRTQQEDSAVYLCATKFGQAPLPYEQYFGPGTRLTVT.

The chain has TRBV28 and TRBJ1-2; no reliable D call. Trimming cost V 5 bases and J 2 bases, with 6 bases left between them. Germline values: CDR1 MDHEN, CDR2 SYDVKM. The CDR3 consists of 12 residues. The CDR3 sequence: CASSVTNYGYTF. DNA for the CDR3: TGTGCCAGCAGTGTTACCAACTATGGCTACACCTTC.

The chain joins TRBV19 to TRBJ2-5; unclear D gene. The J call may be in error: the DNA end matches TRBJ2-7 better. The CDR3 has 16 amino acids. The germline gives CDR1 LNHDA, CDR2 SQIVND (reference sequence). The DNA of the CDR3 is TGTGCCAGTAGTCTCCGGGCCAACTACCTTACCTACGAGCAGTACTTC. Residues: CASSLRANYLTYEQYF.

This sequence joins TRBV18 and TRBJ2-5, with D unresolved. The J call may be faulty, since TRBJ2-7 better matches the DNA end. This CDR3 comprises 12 residues. Germline values: CDR1 KGHSH, CDR2 LQKENI. CDR3: CASSTLGLEQYF. DNA of the CDR3: TGTGCCAGCTCAACATTGGGTCTCGAGCAGTACTTC.

The chain is built from TRBV28 and TRBJ1-5, with 8 bases aligning to TRBD1. Losses at the gene ends were 5 bases for V and 2 bases for J; bases not matched to a gene: 11. CDR1 and CDR2 from the germline V gene are MDHEN and SYDVKM. This CDR3 has 17 amino acids. For the CDR3, the DNA is TGTGCCAGCAGTCAGGACAGGGTGCGGCGGGGCAATCAGCCCCAGCATTTT. Translated: CASSQDRVRRGNQPQHF.

CDR3 nucleotides: TGTGCCAGCAGCTTGGGACAGGGTGGAATCTACGAGCAGTACTTC. Translated, it gives CASSLGQGGIYEQYF. The chain is built from TRBV7-6 and TRBJ2-7; TRBD1 aligns across 9 bases. Germline CDR1 SGHVS, CDR2 FNYEAQ. This CDR3 has 15 residues. The ends lost 3 bases at V and 3 bases at J; junction bases unmatched: 6.